These T cell receptor beta chains were read from a single sample in a study of cytomegalovirus exposure and HLA in healthy donors. Here immunoSEQ multiplex PCR was the method, and the copy in TCRdb shows in-frame clones only, minus some. This table has more than 150,000 clones, 80% appearing once. Sample: PBMCs. These receptor sequences come from a boy younger than 18 in good health and CMV-seronegative. The CDR3 runs from the conserved cysteine through the conserved F or W. The D gene is left open where the match is weak. Part of the rows lack a size; the others show once, few, many or a class for expanded clones.

cdr3_nt cdr3_aa v_call d_call clone_size j_call
TGTGCCAGCATTTTCGGCAGGGGGGCGTCCTACAATGAGCAGTTCTTC CASIFGRGASYNEQFF TRBV6-6 - - TRBJ2-1
TGTGCCAGCAGCTTGGCCGGCGGGCGGGAAAAACTGTTTTTT CASSLAGGREKLFF TRBV5-6 - few TRBJ1-4
TGTGCCAGCTCACCGATCCCACTAGCGGGGGGGCCGCAGACCCAGTACTTC CASSPIPLAGGPQTQYF TRBV18 TRBD2 - TRBJ2-5
TGTGCCAGCAGTGGTCTAAGGGGCTCCGGGGAGCTGTTTTTT CASSGLRGSGELFF TRBV2 - - TRBJ2-2
TGTGCCAGCAGTGAAGCGCTTACAGGAGGGCGAAACACCATATATTTT CASSEALTGGRNTIYF TRBV6-1 - - TRBJ1-3
TGTGCCACCAGCCGTACAGGGGCAGGAGCTTTCTTT CATSRTGAGAFF TRBV15 TRBD1 - TRBJ1-1
TGTGCCAGCTCACCACAGGCACTGGAGGGGGCTTTCTTT CASSPQALEGAFF TRBV18 - - TRBJ1-1
TGTGCCAGCAGTGCATCCCGGACAGGGGGCCCTTTGGGGGAGCAGTTCTTC CASSASRTGGPLGEQFF TRBV6-1 TRBD1 - TRBJ2-1
TGTGCCAGCTCACCATCCGGGACAGGGAGCTTTCTAGCCAAAAACATTCAGTACTTC CASSPSGTGSFLAKNIQYF TRBV18 TRBD1 - TRBJ2-4
TGTGCCAGCAGCGTAGCTACAGGGTTGTTATTAGATACGCAGTATTTT CASSVATGLLLDTQYF TRBV9 - few TRBJ2-3
TGTGCCAGCAGCCTGGCGGGACTCCCTAGCTCTGGAAACACCATATATTTT CASSLAGLPSSGNTIYF TRBV7-2 - once TRBJ1-3
TGTGCCAGCACCCTGAGCCGGGGGAACTATGGCTACACCTTC CASTLSRGNYGYTF TRBV6-1 - - TRBJ1-2
TGCGCCAGCAGTCGGAGCGGGGGATTAGAGACCCAGTACTTC CASSRSGGLETQYF TRBV5-1 TRBD2 - TRBJ2-5
TGTGCCAGCAGGCGCCCTCTCATCTCTGGGGCCAACGTCCTGACTTTC CASRRPLISGANVLTF TRBV7-3 - once TRBJ2-6
TGTGCCAGCAGTGAACGGAGCTCCCATGGCTACACCTTC CASSERSSHGYTF TRBV2 - - TRBJ1-2
TGTGCCTGGAGTGTGGGAGGAGGGTACGAGCAGTACTTC CAWSVGGGYEQYF TRBV30 - - TRBJ2-7
TGTGCCAGCAGCCTACAGGGGAACACTGAAGCTTTCTTT CASSLQGNTEAFF TRBV7-9 - - TRBJ1-1
TGCGCCAGCAGCCAGCAGTACCAAGGGGGCTACGAGCAGTACTTC CASSQQYQGGYEQYF TRBV4-3 - - TRBJ2-7
TGCGCCAGCAGCCCCTCGGGCAATCAGCCCCAGCATTTT CASSPSGNQPQHF TRBV4-1 - - TRBJ1-5
TGTGCCAGCAGTTGGGGGGGGAACACTGAAGCTTTCTTT CASSWGGNTEAFF TRBV6-6 - - TRBJ1-1
TGTGCCATCAGTGCTGGTACTCCTGGGGCCAACGTCCTGACTTTC CAISAGTPGANVLTF TRBV10-3 - - TRBJ2-6
TGTGCCAGCAGCTCACGGGACTCCACAGATACGCAGTATTTT CASSSRDSTDTQYF TRBV4-2 - - TRBJ2-3
TGTGCCAGCAGTGAACCCCCCCCGGACAGGGGACAAGAGACCCAGTACTTC CASSEPPPDRGQETQYF TRBV6-1 TRBD1 - TRBJ2-5
TGTGCCAGCACAGAAGGACAGGGAGCGGAATTGTACGTCGAAAAACTGTTTTTT CASTEGQGAELYVEKLFF TRBV25-1 TRBD1 - TRBJ1-4
TGTGCCAGCAGTGAAGCGATGGACAGGGCTCAGCCCCAGCATTTT CASSEAMDRAQPQHF TRBV6-4 TRBD1 few TRBJ1-5
TGTGCTAGCAGCCTGTGGCGGGAGGGCCCAGGTAATGAGCAGTTCTTC CASSLWREGPGNEQFF TRBV7-7 TRBD2 - TRBJ2-1
TGTGCCAGCAGCCCTCCGTTAGGTGCGGGAGTCTACGAGCAGTACTTC CASSPPLGAGVYEQYF TRBV7-9 TRBD2 - TRBJ2-7
TGTGCCAGCAGTTATGACAGTCGGGGCTACACCTTC CASSYDSRGYTF TRBV6-6 - - TRBJ1-2
TGTGCCAGCAGTGAAGTGGGGCGGCAGTACTTC CASSEVGRQYF TRBV6-1 - - TRBJ2-7
TGTGCCATCAGTGAGGATCGAGGGCAAGCTAACTATGGCTACACCTTC CAISEDRGQANYGYTF TRBV10-3 - once TRBJ1-2
TGTGCCAGCTTGACAGGGACGAGCTATGGCTACACCTTC CASLTGTSYGYTF TRBV6-6 TRBD1 - TRBJ1-2
TGCGCCAGCAGTGAGCGGTGGGGCGGGGGGTCCTACGAGCAGTACTTC CASSERWGGGSYEQYF TRBV10-2 TRBD2 - TRBJ2-7
TGTGCCAGCAGCTTAGTTCAGGGGAAAATCGGGAATGAGCAGTTCTTC CASSLVQGKIGNEQFF TRBV11-2 - - TRBJ2-1
TGTGCCAGCAGCCCATTACAGGACAACACTGAAGCTTTCTTT CASSPLQDNTEAFF TRBV4-2 - - TRBJ1-1
TGCGCCAGCAGTGAAGGACCCAGGGGGAGCTCCTACGAGCAGTACTTC CASSEGPRGSSYEQYF TRBV10-1 TRBD1 once TRBJ2-7
TGTGCCAGCAGCCAAGTGGCGAGCGGGAGAGAGGAGACCCAGTACTTC CASSQVASGREETQYF TRBV4-2 TRBD2 - TRBJ2-5
TGTGCCAGCAGCTTGGGGGGAGACGGAAACACCATATATTTT CASSLGGDGNTIYF TRBV9 - - TRBJ1-3
TGTGCCTGGAGGCCTTGGCCAAATAATGAAAAACTGTTTTTT CAWRPWPNNEKLFF TRBV30 - once TRBJ1-4
TGTGCCAGCAGCTCCTCTTCGGGCAATGAGCAGTTCTTC CASSSSSGNEQFF TRBV7-8 - - TRBJ2-1
TGTGCCAGCAGCGTGGGAGGGGGTAGCGGGGGCCAAGAGACCCAGTACTTC CASSVGGGSGGQETQYF TRBV9 TRBD2 - TRBJ2-5
TGTGCCAGCAGCAAGGGGACTTCTGGGGCCAACGTCCTGACTTTC CASSKGTSGANVLTF TRBV21-1 - - TRBJ2-6
TGCGCCAGCAGCCCCGGACAGGGTGGGGAGACCCAGTACTTC CASSPGQGGETQYF TRBV5-1 TRBD1 - TRBJ2-5
TGCAGCGTTGCGGGAAGCTCTGGAAACACCATATATTTT CSVAGSSGNTIYF TRBV29-1 - few TRBJ1-3
TGCAGCGTGGGGCTCTTTAAGGCAACAGGTGGCGAGCAGTACTTC CSVGLFKATGGEQYF TRBV29-1 - - TRBJ2-7
TGTGCCAGCAGCGCACTGACTAGGGAAGCTTTCTTT CASSALTREAFF TRBV9 - - TRBJ1-1
TGTGCCAGCTCCCGGGGTTCGAACACTGAAGCTTTCTTT CASSRGSNTEAFF TRBV6-1 - - TRBJ1-1
TGTGCCAGCAGCCTCCCTTTAGCTTTCTTT CASSLPLAFF TRBV7-9 - - TRBJ1-1
TGTGCCAGTAGTATAGCTGAGGGAGTGAGCACTGAAGCTTTCTTT CASSIAEGVSTEAFF TRBV19 - - TRBJ1-1
TGTGCCAGCAGCCAAGATCGAACTCGCACCGGGGAGCTGTTTTTT CASSQDRTRTGELFF TRBV4-2 - few TRBJ2-2